The 10 T cell receptor beta chains in this list originate from one sample, sequenced in a study of shared clonotypes between healthy human individuals. Libraries were prepared by immunoSEQ multiplex PCR; TCRdb keeps only in-frame clonotypes and omits some of them. The sample includes nearly 2 million clones, around 96% of them seen just once. Naive CD8 cells lacked CD45RO and underwent positive selection for CCR7, leaving out terminally differentiated effector memory CD45RA+ cells. The sample consisted of naive CD8+ T cells sorted from blood. All receptors come from a man between 18 and 35 years old in good health.

A few counts support this clone. V and J are TRBV11-2 and TRBJ1-1; 8 nucleotides agree with TRBD1. The CDR3 has 13 amino acids. V lost 9 bases and J lost 4; bases outside the gene matches: 7. In germline, CDR1 is SGHAT, CDR2 FQNNGV. The CDR3: CASRDRGSTEAFF. CDR3 DNA sequence: TGTGCCAGTCGTGACAGGGGTAGCACTGAAGCTTTCTTT.

The chain joins TRBV11-2 to TRBJ2-2; 9 bases fit TRBD2. CDR1 and CDR2 from the germline V gene are SGHAT and FQNNGV. This CDR3 is built from 16 residues. V gave up 1 base and J gave up 6 bases; unmatched junction bases: 6. The CDR3 reads CASSLGREGTPGELFF. CDR3 coding DNA: TGTGCCAGCAGCTTAGGGCGGGAGGGCACCCCCGGGGAGCTGTTTTTT.

The chain carries TRBV9 and TRBJ2-7, with D unclear. Trimming pared 0 bases from V and 0 bases from J, leaving 7 bases between. The CDR3 sequence is 14 residues long. Looked up from germline, CDR1 is SGDLS and CDR2 is YYNGEE. CDR3: CASSVGPHSYEQYF. The CDR3 coding sequence is TGTGCCAGCAGCGTAGGTCCCCACTCCTACGAGCAGTACTTC.

About this clone: Other nucleotide sequences in the sample specify the same CDR3. The V call is TRBV11-2, the J call TRBJ2-7, with 7 bases that match TRBD1. The CDR3 loop spans 12 amino acids. CDR1 is SGHAT and CDR2 is FQNNGV in the germline V gene. V gave up 5 bases and J gave up 5 bases; unmatched junction bases: 3. The CDR3 here is CASSPDRDEQYF. The CDR3, as DNA: TGTGCCAGCAGCCCCGACAGGGACGAGCAGTACTTC.

The chain recombines TRBV18 with TRBJ2-6, with D perhaps matching TRBD2 (6 bases). Germline assignment: CDR1 KGHSH and CDR2 LQKENI. The V end lost 0 bases, the J end lost 2 bases, and 11 bases lay between the germline ends. This CDR3 has 17 residues. The CDR3 spells CASSPPPRGTGANVLTF. The DNA of the CDR3 is TGTGCCAGCTCACCACCGCCGCGGGGTACTGGGGCCAACGTCCTGACTTTC.

This chain links TRBV6-1 with TRBJ2-6; D unclear. CDR1 is MNHNS, CDR2 SASEGT, per germline. V was trimmed by 6 bases and J by 0 bases, leaving 6 bases between them. This CDR3 region has 14 residues. For the CDR3, the DNA is TGTGCCAGCAGGGGCGCCTCTGGGGCCAACGTCCTGACTTTC. It translates to CASRGASGANVLTF.

The chain recombines TRBV7-2 with TRBJ1-2; 9 bases are shared with TRBD1. CDR3 size: 16 residues. Germline CDR1 is SGHTA and CDR2 is FQGNSA. Germline trimming cut 5 bases from V and 6 bases from J; bases unmatched to any gene: 13. CDR3 nucleotides: TGTGCCAGCAGCCTCGGAACAGGGGGCTCCCTAAATGGCTACACCTTC. It encodes CASSLGTGGSLNGYTF.

This chain uses TRBV7-9 with TRBJ1-1, with 9 bases lining up with TRBD1. Germline V lookup: CDR1 SEHNR, CDR2 FQNEAQ (reference sequence). The CDR3 is 15 residues long. The J segment lost 3 bases and the V segment lost 4 bases, leaving 6 bases of the junction unmatched. The CDR3 nucleotides read TGTGCCAGCAGCTCCACAGGGGGCTGGGACACTGAAGCTTTCTTT. Translated: CASSSTGGWDTEAFF.

This clone was counted once. The rearrangement joins TRBV12-5 to TRBJ2-7; D may be TRBD2 (6 bases). CDR1 is LGHNT, CDR2 FRNRAP, per germline. V lost 4 bases to trimming and J lost 2 bases, with 15 bases between them. The CDR3 is 15 amino acids. The CDR3 coding sequence is TGTGCTAGTGGTTCCCGGCCGGGACTGACCTACGAGCAGTACTTC. It translates to CASGSRPGLTYEQYF.

The chain couples TRBV10-2 to TRBJ2-3; D is unresolved. Germline lookup yields CDR1 WSHSY and CDR2 SAAADI. The CDR3 contains 13 residues. Trimming shortened V by 0 bases and J by 6 bases, and 7 bases separated the two germline ends. This CDR3 reads CASSESNWDTQYF. The DNA of the CDR3 is TGCGCCAGCAGTGAGTCGAATTGGGATACGCAGTATTTT.